A selection of T cell receptor beta chains follows, all from one sample in a study of molecular identifiers for immune sequencing clone quantification. TCRdb independently ran MiXCR on the PCR reads; one entry per CDR3 protein. This sample yields around 470,000 distinct CDR3 sequences, of which about 26% are seen a single time; around 0.76% belongs to the top ten. Sequenced: naive CD8+ T cells from blood, with Jurkat cell RNA spiked in. The source is a human donor in good health. Some libraries in this study had Jurkat cell RNA spiked in. Both conserved end residues are part of each CDR3. A D gene is named only where the DNA matches it firmly. Rows give clone size only sometimes, using once, few, many, or a class for an expanded clone.

cdr3_aa	cdr3_nt	d_call	clone_size	v_call	j_call
CTSSQGLAGTYEQYF	TGTACCAGCAGCCAGGGACTAGCGGGAACCTACGAGCAGTACTTC	TRBD2	few	TRBV7-6	TRBJ2-7
CASSYSPNYGYTF	TGTGCCAGCAGTTACTCCCCCAACTATGGCTACACCTTC	NA	many	TRBV6-5	TRBJ1-2
CASSQPPTGDNTDTQYF	TGCGCCAGCAGCCAACCACCGACAGGAGATAACACAGATACGCAGTATTTT	NA	NA	TRBV4-1	TRBJ2-3
CASSYSVRLPSHEQYF	TGTGCCAGCAGTTACTCGGTCCGACTCCCGTCCCACGAGCAGTACTTC	NA	many	TRBV6-5	TRBJ2-7
CASSFFLRGGQETQYF	TGTGCCAGCAGTTTCTTTCTTCGGGGGGGCCAAGAGACCCAGTACTTC	TRBD2	few	TRBV12-3/TRBV12-4	TRBJ2-5
CASSTASSGSSYNEQFF	TGTGCCAGCAGCACCGCGTCTAGCGGGAGTTCCTACAATGAGCAGTTCTTC	TRBD2	many	TRBV7-2	TRBJ2-1
CASSHVPGQGLLTEAFF	TGCGCCAGCAGCCACGTCCCGGGACAGGGGCTGTTGACTGAAGCTTTCTTT	TRBD1	many	TRBV5-1	TRBJ1-1
CAWSVGGPFTYEQYF	TGTGCCTGGAGTGTGGGCGGGCCGTTCACCTACGAGCAGTACTTC	NA	few	TRBV30	TRBJ2-7
CASSWVVGGYEQYF	TGTGCCAGCAGCTGGGTGGTCGGGGGATACGAGCAGTACTTC	NA	NA	TRBV7-8	TRBJ2-7
CSARWAGQGSRWNYGYTF	TGCAGTGCTAGATGGGCCGGACAGGGGAGTCGGTGGAACTATGGCTACACCTTC	TRBD1	NA	TRBV20-1	TRBJ1-2
CASRLTGTNSSPLHF	TGTGCCAGCAGGTTAACCGGGACAAATAGTTCACCCCTCCACTTT	NA	few	TRBV27	TRBJ1-6
CASSLGDGQQHF	TGTGCCAGCAGCTTAGGAGACGGGCAGCAGCATTTT	NA	NA	TRBV7-6	TRBJ1-5
CASSSPGVVDSQYF	TGTGCCAGCAGCTCCCCAGGGGTTGTAGATTCGCAGTATTTT	NA	NA	TRBV7-2	TRBJ2-3
CASSEVWEKLFF	TGTGCCAGCAGTGAAGTTTGGGAAAAACTGTTTTTT	NA	NA	TRBV2	TRBJ1-4
CASSLETGATNEKLFF	TGTGCCAGCAGCTTAGAGACGGGGGCAACTAATGAAAAACTGTTTTTT	NA	many	TRBV7-9	TRBJ1-4
CASRRSTVAKNIQYF	TGTGCCAGTAGAAGATCGACGGTAGCCAAAAACATTCAGTACTTC	NA	few	TRBV19	TRBJ2-4
CASSQDFRERNEQYF	TGCGCCAGCAGCCAAGATTTCCGGGAGCGCAACGAGCAGTACTTC	NA	NA	TRBV4-3	TRBJ2-7
CASSPIEGEKLFF	TGTGCCAGCAGCCCCATAGAGGGTGAAAAACTGTTTTTT	NA	few	TRBV7-9	TRBJ1-4
CASGLVVSGQETQYF	TGTGCTAGTGGTTTGGTGGTTTCGGGGCAAGAGACCCAGTACTTC	NA	many	TRBV12-5	TRBJ2-5
CASGGHTDTQYF	TGTGCCAGCGGGGGGCACACAGATACGCAGTATTTT	NA	many	TRBV6-2/TRBV6-3	TRBJ2-3
CASSLGGALSYEQYF	TGTGCCAGCAGCTTAGGGGGGGCCCTCTCCTACGAGCAGTACTTC	NA	few	TRBV11-2	TRBJ2-7
CASSSHRDSTGELFF	TGTGCCAGCAGCTCTCACCGGGACAGCACCGGGGAGCTGTTTTTT	TRBD1	many	TRBV7-9	TRBJ2-2
CASSFPSLGTGFYEQYF	TGTGCCAGCAGTTTCCCCAGCCTCGGGACAGGTTTCTACGAGCAGTACTTC	TRBD1	NA	TRBV28	TRBJ2-7
CASSFSVSEAFF	TGTGCCAGCAGCTTTTCAGTCTCTGAAGCTTTCTTT	NA	few	TRBV7-9	TRBJ1-1
CASSQDGQATNEKLFF	TGCGCCAGCAGCCAAGATGGGCAGGCAACTAATGAAAAACTGTTTTTT	NA	NA	TRBV4-3	TRBJ1-4
CASSLEGAGLAGEQFF	TGTGCCAGCAGCTTAGAGGGGGCAGGGCTAGCAGGTGAGCAGTTCTTC	TRBD1	few	TRBV7-9	TRBJ2-1
CSARERTVETQYF	TGCAGCGCCCGAGAGCGGACGGTAGAGACCCAGTACTTC	NA	many	TRBV29-1	TRBJ2-5
CSAEGTDTGELFF	TGCAGCGCCGAAGGGACGGACACCGGGGAGCTGTTTTTT	NA	many	TRBV29-1	TRBJ2-2
CASSESVYEQYF	TGTGCCAGCAGTGAATCTGTTTACGAGCAGTACTTC	NA	NA	TRBV2	TRBJ2-7
CATSRGQKETQYF	TGTGCCACCAGCAGAGGACAGAAAGAGACCCAGTACTTC	NA	NA	TRBV15	TRBJ2-5
CAARGSLQPPLHF	TGTGCTGCAAGGGGTTCCTTACAACCACCCCTCCACTTT	NA	NA	TRBV30	TRBJ1-6
CASTSGDRGLSPLHF	TGTGCCAGCACCAGCGGGGACAGGGGGCTGTCACCCCTCCACTTT	TRBD1	NA	TRBV6-5	TRBJ1-6
CSAGRQGEAFF	TGCAGCGCTGGACGACAGGGTGAAGCTTTCTTT	TRBD1	many	TRBV29-1	TRBJ1-1
CAWEGSTDTQYF	TGTGCCTGGGAAGGGTCTACAGATACGCAGTATTTT	NA	many	TRBV30	TRBJ2-3
CASSRGFGQAYGYTF	TGTGCCAGCAGCCGAGGTTTTGGACAGGCCTATGGCTACACCTTC	TRBD1	few	TRBV3-1	TRBJ1-2
CASSLGLLGDRDNSPLHF	TGTGCCAGCAGCTTAGGATTATTGGGGGACAGGGATAATTCACCCCTCCACTTT	TRBD1	NA	TRBV7-2	TRBJ1-6
CASSPSGSYFYEQYF	TGTGCCAGCAGCCCCTCCGGGTCTTATTTCTACGAGCAGTACTTC	NA	few	TRBV11-2	TRBJ2-7
CSVGENYYEQCF	TGCAGTGTAGGGGAGAATTACTACGAGCAGTGCTTC	NA	NA	TRBV20-1	TRBJ2-7
CASSMWGGGQPQHF	TGTGCCAGTAGTATGTGGGGAGGGGGTCAGCCCCAGCATTTT	NA	NA	TRBV19	TRBJ1-5
CASSLLVPGQGMYHTGELFF	TGCGCCAGCAGCCTCCTCGTACCGGGGCAGGGGATGTATCACACCGGGGAGCTGTTTTTT	NA	NA	TRBV4-1	TRBJ2-2
CSEERDRGPETQYF	TGCAGTGAGGAACGGGACAGGGGGCCAGAGACCCAGTACTTC	TRBD1	NA	TRBV20-1	TRBJ2-5
CASSGGGGPPLHF	TGTGCCAGCAGTGGGGGGGGGGGTCCACCCCTCCACTTT	NA	NA	TRBV12-3/TRBV12-4	TRBJ1-6
CAISESAGSTYEQYF	TGTGCCATCAGTGAGTCCGCGGGAAGTACCTACGAGCAGTACTTC	NA	few	TRBV10-3	TRBJ2-7
CASSIMGASTEAFF	TGTGCCAGCAGTATAATGGGGGCGAGCACTGAAGCTTTCTTT	NA	NA	TRBV11-2	TRBJ1-1
CASSQGVGNQETQYF	TGCGCCAGCAGCCAAGGAGTGGGGAACCAAGAGACCCAGTACTTC	NA	few	TRBV4-3	TRBJ2-5
CASSWGVSYEQYF	TGTGCCAGCAGCTGGGGGGTATCCTACGAGCAGTACTTC	NA	many	TRBV5-6	TRBJ2-7
CASSQDLSGGIYEQYF	TGTGCCAGCAGCCAAGATTTGTCAGGGGGTATCTACGAGCAGTACTTC	TRBD1	NA	TRBV14	TRBJ2-7
CASSWATGTGELFF	TGTGCCAGCAGCTGGGCAACAGGAACCGGGGAGCTGTTTTTT	NA	many	TRBV7-9	TRBJ2-2
CSARESGILQYF	TGCAGTGCTAGAGAGAGCGGAATACTCCAGTATTTT	NA	NA	TRBV20-1	TRBJ2-3